This T cell receptor beta chain was sequenced during a study of cytomegalovirus exposure and HLA in healthy donors. Primers: 60 Vbeta forward and 13 Jbeta reverse. Data came from immunoSEQ multiplex PCR; TCRdb stores just in-frame clones and leaves some out. The sample has about 160,000 clones; around 80% are singletons. CDR1 and CDR2 (germline): SGHAT, FQNNGV. The CDR3 covers 15 residues. Trimming took 0 bases from V and 6 from J; bases not matched to a gene: 4. The rearrangement uses TRBV11-2 and TRBJ1-4, with 7 bases fitting TRBD1. The sample consisted of PBMCs. The sequence was collected from a man aged 35 to 55 in good health and CMV-seronegative. The CDR3 loop reads CASSLETGLHEKLFF. CDR3 sequence (DNA): TGTGCCAGCAGCTTAGAGACAGGGCTCCATGAAAAACTGTTTTTT.